The 12 T cell receptor beta chains listed next were all sequenced from one sample in a study of neoadjuvant anti-PD-1 for oral cavity cancer (dated by TCRdb to the early 2020s). Library preparation was by the immunoSEQ multiplex PCR assay. TCRdb carries this immuneACCESS record with in-frame sequences only. Its versions omit some clonotypes, under half of them owing to an unresolved V gene in the studies checked, with the rest unexplained. The sample table holds tens of thousands of clones, of which approximately 80% were seen once. Around 4.8% of the sample belongs to the ten largest clones. In the paper's terms, the time point label means: after neoadjuvant nivolumab, at surgical resection. The sample in question was PBMCs, obtained after nivolumab (anti-PD-1) treatment. These receptors were obtained from a person aged 35-79 years with oral cavity squamous cell carcinoma.

The chain combines TRBV5-5 with TRBJ1-1, with 8 bases lining up with TRBD1. Germline values: CDR1 SGHKS, CDR2 YYEKEE (reference sequence). The CDR3 totals 13 residues. V lost 2 bases and J lost 5; bases outside the gene matches: 2. Here the CDR3 DNA reads TGTGCCAGCAGCTTAACAGGGGGAACTGAAGCTTTCTTT. Protein product: CASSLTGGTEAFF.

This clone was seen only a few times. The genes are TRBV7-2 and TRBJ2-5; D gene uncertain. CDR1 and CDR2 from the germline V gene are SGHTA and FQGNSA. The V end lost 0 bases, the J end lost 3 bases, and 8 bases lay between the germline ends. The CDR3 totals 14 residues. In nucleotides, the CDR3 is TGTGCCAGCAGCTTAGCGATCTCCGAAGAGACCCAGTACTTC. Translated: CASSLAISEETQYF.

The chain combines TRBV10-2 with TRBJ1-1; 10 nucleotides line up with TRBD1. This CDR3 is built from 16 residues. Germline CDR1 reads WSHSY; CDR2 reads SAAADI. V lost 5 bases, J lost 0 bases, and 6 bases stayed unmatched. The CDR3 protein is CASSPRDRGMNTEAFF. CDR3 coding DNA: TGCGCCAGCAGTCCCCGGGACAGGGGCATGAACACTGAAGCTTTCTTT.

This chain links TRBV6-1 with TRBJ2-5; TRBD1 agrees at 7 bases. Gene TRBJ2-7 matches the end of the DNA better, so the J call may be wrong. CDR1 is MNHNS and CDR2 is SASEGT in the germline V gene. This CDR3 has 13 amino acids. CDR3 bases: TGTGCCAGCAGGAGGAAGGGGGCGGGCGAGCAGTACTTC. As protein: CASRRKGAGEQYF.

The rearrangement joins TRBV5-8 to TRBJ1-1, with D unclear. The CDR3 extends over 11 amino acids. The germline CDR1 and CDR2 sequences are SGHTS and YDEGEE. Trimming took off 3 bases at V and 4 bases at J, with 4 bases between the two ends. The CDR3: CASSWGTEAFF. Written as DNA, the CDR3 is TGTGCCAGCAGCTGGGGCACTGAAGCTTTCTTT.

The rearrangement links TRBV7-6 to TRBJ2-2, with no clear D. This CDR3 spans 14 amino acids. Trimming removed 1 base from V and 2 bases from J, with 5 bases in between. Per germline, CDR1 SGHVS and CDR2 FNYEAQ. The CDR3 spells CASSLGSNTGELFF. CDR3 DNA: TGTGCCAGCAGCTTAGGCTCAAACACCGGGGAGCTGTTTTTT.

The V gene is TRBV10-3, the J gene TRBJ2-7; 9 nucleotides align to TRBD2. The CDR3 contains 16 residues. V trimming: 3 bases; J trimming: 4 bases; junction bases outside the gene matches: 10. Germline V lookup: CDR1 ENHRY, CDR2 SYGVKD. CDR3 in amino acids: CAISEIPGLAEYEQYF. The CDR3 DNA is TGTGCCATCAGTGAAATACCGGGACTAGCTGAGTACGAGCAGTACTTC.

This clone showed up just a few times. CDR3 nucleotides: TGCAGCGCAGCTACGGGCAAAAACATTCAGTACTTC. Amino acids: CSAATGKNIQYF. The V call is TRBV29-1, the J call TRBJ2-4; no definite D call. CDR1 is SQVTM and CDR2 is ANQGSEA in the germline V gene. CDR3 size: 12 residues. V was cut by 7 bases and J by 3 bases, with 10 bases left in between. The complete variable domain, with remaining parts taken from reference TRBV29-1 and TRBJ2-4, reads SAVISQKPSRDICQRGTSLTIQCQVDSQVTMMFWYRQQPGQSLTLIATANQGSEATYESGFVIDKFPISRPNLTFSTLTVSNMSPEDSSIYLCSAATGKNIQYFGAGTRLSVL.

This rearrangement joins TRBV19 to TRBJ1-5; D remains ambiguous. Trimming pared 7 bases from V and 4 bases from J, leaving 11 bases between. This CDR3 region has 13 residues. In germline, CDR1 is LNHDA, CDR2 SQIVND (reference sequence). CDR3 DNA sequence: TGTGCCAGTACCACCAGCGGTAATCAGCCCCAGCATTTT. As protein: CASTTSGNQPQHF. Full variable domain (outside the CDR3, taken from reference TRBV19 and TRBJ1-5): DGGITQSPKYLFRKEGQNVTLSCEQNLNHDAMYWYRQDPGQGLRLIYYSQIVNDFQKGDIAEGYSVSREKKESFPLTVTSAQKNPTAFYLCASTTSGNQPQHFGDGTRLSIL.

This clone was counted between two and nine times. The chain is built from TRBV6-5 and TRBJ2-2; D possibly corresponds to TRBD1 (5 bases). The CDR3 length is 15 residues. The V gene lost 0 bases and the J gene lost 4 bases, with 9 bases spanning the gap. The germline V gene encodes CDR1 MNHEY and CDR2 SVGAGI. CDR3 DNA sequence: TGTGCCAGCAGTTACTCCAGGGTTAGCACCGGGGAGCTGTTTTTT. This encodes CASSYSRVSTGELFF.

The V and J genes are TRBV5-1 and TRBJ2-3; tentative D call: TRBD2 (6 bases). CDR1 and CDR2 (germline): SGHRS, YFSETQ. This CDR3 has 17 amino acids. The ends were cut back, 0 bases at V and 0 bases at J, with 14 bases in the middle. The CDR3 here is CASSLAPAGSSTDTQYF. Written as DNA, the CDR3 is TGCGCCAGCAGCTTGGCCCCGGCGGGGTCTAGCACAGATACGCAGTATTTT.

This clone was observed once. The chain carries TRBV27 and TRBJ1-1, with D unresolved. CDR1 is MNHEY and CDR2 is SMNVEV in the germline V gene (reference sequence). The CDR3 runs to 15 residues. With 1 base removed from V and 0 bases from J, the gap between germline ends came to 9 bases. The CDR3 sequence: CASSLFGSMNTEAFF. DNA of the CDR3: TGTGCCAGCAGTTTATTTGGGTCCATGAACACTGAAGCTTTCTTT.